The 23 T cell receptor beta chains listed next were all sequenced from one sample in a study of tumor and adjacent non-tumor tissue in lung cancer. The library came from three nested PCR rounds adapted from ARM-PCR protocols. TCRdb called the multiplex PCR reads again in MiXCR, with one record for every CDR3 protein. The sample consists of about 110,000 distinct CDR3 sequences, around 80% of them appearing once. RNA was extracted from bulk tissue without any cell sorting. The specimen was lung tumor tissue. The source is an older woman with non-small cell lung cancer.

Of note for this clonotype: Because the CDR3 is missing its conserved closing phenylalanine or tryptophan, this is likely a read error. This rearrangement joins TRBV11-3 to TRBJ2-5, with TRBD1 matching 9 bases. The length of the CDR3 is 16 residues. Germline CDR1 SGHNT, CDR2 YENEEA. CDR3 sequence (DNA): TGTGTCAGCAGCTTAGAGGGGACAGGGATACAAGAGACCCAGTACTTA. Translation gives CVSSLEGTGIQETQYL.

This clonotype showed up just once. One junction end disagrees with the germline gene, perhaps due to a read error. This chain uses TRBV6-5 with TRBJ1-4; no reliable D call. From germline, CDR1 is MNHEY and CDR2 SVGAGI. This CDR3 comprises 14 residues. CDR3 sequence: CASLPRTSDEILFF. The CDR3 nucleotides read TGTGCCAGTCTCCCCCGGACTTCGGATGAAATACTGTTTTTT.

On this clonotype: A read error may account for a junction end that differs from germline. V is TRBV19 and J is TRBJ1-5; no firm D call. The CDR3 runs 13 residues. CDR1 and CDR2 (germline): LNHDA, SQIVND (reference sequence). CDR3 sequence: CTSSKDGGQPQHF. As DNA, the CDR3 is TGTACCAGTAGTAAGGACGGAGGGCAGCCCCAGCATTTT. Using reference TRBV19 and TRBJ1-5 for the parts outside the CDR3, the full variable domain is DGGITQSPKYLFRKEGQNVTLSCEQNLNHDAMYWYRQDPGQGLRLIYYSQIVNDFQKGDIAEGYSVSREKKESFPLTVTSAQKNPTAFYLCTSSKDGGQPQHFGDGTRLSIL.

A note on this clonotype: The CDR3 carries no conserved terminal phenylalanine or tryptophan, so it likely arises from a read error. V is TRBV11-2 and J is TRBJ2-3; D unclear. The tail of the sequence fits TRBJ1-5 better, so the J call may be wrong. There are 11 residues in the CDR3. Germline V gives CDR1 SGHAT, CDR2 FQNNGV. CDR3 in amino acids: CASSSTPTQHS. The CDR3, as DNA: TGTGCTAGCAGTTCTACCCCTACGCAGCATTCT.

Concerning this clonotype itself: The junction does not match germline at one end; this may be a read error. The chain joins TRBV11-3 to TRBJ1-3; D call uncertain. Per the germline V gene, CDR1 is SGHNT and CDR2 is YENEEA. The CDR3 runs 13 residues. The CDR3 bases are TGTGGCAGCAGGTCTGAGACCGGAAACACCATATATTTT. Translating gives CGSRSETGNTIYF.

This clonotype was found a few times. One end of the junction fails to match germline, which may point to a read error. The V gene is TRBV6-5, the J gene TRBJ1-2; 8 positions agree with TRBD1. The CDR3 is 15 amino acids. Germline loops: CDR1 MNHEY, CDR2 SVGAGI. CDR3: CAGSRQGTGIYGYTF. CDR3 nucleotides: TGTGCCGGCAGCCGACAGGGGACGGGGATCTATGGCTACACCTTC.

The chain has TRBV20-1 and TRBJ1-6; 9 bases align to TRBD1. V was clipped by 8 bases and J by 0 bases; unmatched bases: 17. This CDR3 has 19 amino acids. Germline CDR1 is DFQATT and CDR2 is SNEGSKA (reference sequence). The CDR3, as DNA: TGCAGTACTACGGTTAGAGGGACAGGGCCAAGCTCCTATAATTCACCCCTCCACTTT. This encodes CSTTVRGTGPSSYNSPLHF.

The chain joins TRBV20-1 to TRBJ2-5; no definite D call. Per germline, CDR1 DFQATT and CDR2 SNEGSKA (reference sequence). The V and J ends lost 1 base and 4 bases respectively, with 13 bases between them. The CDR3 spans 14 residues. CDR3 protein: CSARATRDGETQYF. For the CDR3, the DNA is TGCAGTGCTAGAGCGACTCGAGATGGAGAGACCCAGTACTTC.

Details on this clonotype: This CDR3 fails to terminate in the conserved phenylalanine or tryptophan, so it likely reflects a read error. The rearrangement uses TRBV20-1 and TRBJ2-1; D not certain. Germline values: CDR1 DFQATT, CDR2 SNEGSKA (reference sequence). This CDR3 comprises 15 residues. The V end was cut by 0 bases, the J end by 5 bases, with 14 bases between. This CDR3 is CSARDARGGDNEQFV. In DNA form, the CDR3 reads TGCAGTGCTAGAGATGCGCGCGGTGGTGACAATGAGCAGTTCGTC.

V is TRBV4-3 and J is TRBJ2-1; D gene uncertain. Per the germline V gene, CDR1 is LGHNA and CDR2 is YSLEER. The CDR3 is made up of 17 amino acids. V was shortened by 1 base and J by 2 bases, with 15 bases between the two germline ends. In DNA form, the CDR3 reads TGCGCCAGCAGCCAAGGATACCGCGATGCGCCCTACAATGAGCAGTTCTTC. It codes for CASSQGYRDAPYNEQFF.

A note on this clonotype: It may be a read error: a sequence one base away is much more abundant. The V and J genes are TRBV12-3 or TRBV12-4 and TRBJ2-1; tentative D call: TRBD2 (6 bases). CDR3 size: 13 residues. DNA for the CDR3: TGTGCCAGCGCGGGGTCTTCCTACATTGAGCAGTTCTTC. It codes for CASAGSSYIEQFF.

In its sample, this clonotype was seen many times. The chain carries TRBV6-2 or TRBV6-3 and TRBJ1-1; no definite D call. The CDR3 runs 13 residues. V was pared by 5 bases and J by 5 bases, with 12 bases between. The germline gives CDR1 MNHEY, CDR2 SVGEGT. DNA of the CDR3: TGTGCCAGCAGTGCTCTACGAGGGACTGAAGCTTTCTTT. Protein sequence: CASSALRGTEAFF.

To note about this clonotype: The missing conserved phenylalanine or tryptophan at the end of this CDR3 makes a read error likely. V gene TRBV6-2 or TRBV6-3 combines with J gene TRBJ2-3, with D perhaps matching TRBD2 (6 bases). Germline V gene sequence: CDR1 MNHEY, CDR2 SVGEGT. The CDR3 extends over 15 amino acids. V was trimmed by 2 bases and J by 3 bases, leaving 12 bases between them. This chain's CDR3 is CASSYPGLQTDTQYI. DNA for the CDR3: TGTGCCAGCAGTTACCCAGGACTACAGACAGATACGCAGTATATT.

About this clonotype itself: Given the absence of the conserved phenylalanine or tryptophan at the CDR3 end, a read error is likely. This chain uses TRBV4-3 with TRBJ2-3; D call uncertain. V lost 1 base and J 5 bases, leaving 13 bases between the germline ends. The CDR3 contains 15 residues. Germline assignment: CDR1 LGHNA and CDR2 YSLEER. The CDR3 protein is CASSQATQREDTQYY. CDR3 bases: TGCGCCAGCAGCCAAGCGACTCAGAGAGAAGATACGCAGTATTAT.

This clonotype was recorded once. Being one base from a much bigger clone, this may be a read error. The chain joins TRBV7-8 to TRBJ2-2; 10 bases agree with TRBD1. The CDR3 runs 14 residues. CDR1 and CDR2 from the germline V gene are SGHVS and FQNEAQ. The CDR3 DNA follows: TGTGCCAGCAGCGGACAGGGGGTCTCCGGGGATCTGTTTTTT. This encodes CASSGQGVSGDLFF.

As regards this clonotype: Germline and junction disagree at one end, which may indicate a read error. The J gene is TRBJ2-1, the V gene TRBV11-2; D is uncertain. Germline-derived CDR1 and CDR2 are SGHAT and FQNNGV. CDR3 length: 16 amino acids. The CDR3 DNA is TGTTCCAGCAGCTTTAATCCGCGCGATCAACAGAATGAGCAGTTCTTC. It specifies CSSSFNPRDQQNEQFF.

The CDR3 here is CASSLNGNLNEQFF. Here the CDR3 DNA reads TGTGCCAGCAGCTTAAACGGGAACCTTAATGAGCAGTTCTTC. This rearrangement joins TRBV7-3 to TRBJ2-1; a weak D match, TRBD2 (5 bases). The CDR3 length is 14 residues. CDR1 and CDR2 (germline): SGHTA, FQGTGA. The V and J ends lost 1 base and 7 bases respectively, with 11 bases between them.

Concerning this clonotype itself: A much larger clone is a single base away; this may be a read error. The gene calls are TRBV29-1 and TRBJ1-2, with no clear D. Germline CDR1 and CDR2: SQVTM and ANQGSEA. V was shortened by 8 bases and J by 5 bases, with 21 bases between the two germline ends. This CDR3 comprises 14 residues. CDR3 in amino acids: CSSTSVRTTYGYTF. The CDR3 DNA reads as TGCAGCTCCACATCGGTACGGACGACATATGGCTACACCTTC.

A word on this clonotype: A read error may explain this, as a much larger clone is one base away. For the CDR3, the DNA is TGCGCCAGCAGCCAAGAATCCGGGAGGACGTTCTACAATGAGCAGTTCTTC. This encodes CASSQESGRTFYNEQFF. The chain joins TRBV4-1 to TRBJ2-1, with TRBD2 matching over 7 bases. With 0 bases clipped from V and 3 bases from J, the junction kept 8 bases outside the gene matches. This CDR3 is 17 amino acids long. From germline, CDR1 is MGHRA and CDR2 YSYEKL.

Note on this clonotype: A much larger clone sits a single nucleotide away, making a read error possible. The chain is built from TRBV4-2 and TRBJ1-4; 8 bases are shared with TRBD1. CDR1 LGHNA and CDR2 YNFKEQ come from the germline V gene. This CDR3 has 14 residues. The CDR3 here is CASSYRTGNEILFF. The CDR3 DNA follows: TGTGCCAGCAGCTACCGGACAGGGAATGAAATACTGTTTTTT.

This clonotype came up a few times. DNA for the CDR3: TGTGCCAGCAGCCGAAGCGCAGGACAGGGTTTCTACGAGCAGTACTTC. The encoded protein is CASSRSAGQGFYEQYF. V and J are TRBV5-6 and TRBJ2-7; 8 nucleotides align to TRBD1. V lost 4 bases to trimming and J lost 3 bases; unmatched junction nucleotides: 12. The CDR3 contains 16 residues. CDR1 and CDR2 from the germline V gene are SGHDT and YYEEEE.

As for this clonotype: This may be a read error: a much more frequent sequence differs by one nucleotide. The J gene is TRBJ1-2, the V gene TRBV20-1; D might be TRBD1 (5 bases). Per germline, CDR1 DFQATT and CDR2 SNEGSKA (reference sequence). Trimming took off 6 bases at V and 4 bases at J, with 15 bases between the two ends. This CDR3 contains 13 residues. CDR3 sequence: CSAPHGAVYGYTF. Here the CDR3 DNA reads TGCAGTGCCCCTCATGGGGCTGTCTATGGCTACACCTTC.

This clonotype was seen only a few times. The genes are TRBV11-2 and TRBJ1-4; weak D call: TRBD1 (6 bases). Germline assignment: CDR1 SGHAT and CDR2 FQNNGV. This CDR3 spans 15 amino acids. The ends were cut back, 3 bases at V and 1 base at J, with 9 bases in the middle. The CDR3, as DNA: TGTGCCAGCAGCTTGAGGGGGTTAACTAATGAAAAACTGTTTTTT. Translated: CASSLRGLTNEKLFF.